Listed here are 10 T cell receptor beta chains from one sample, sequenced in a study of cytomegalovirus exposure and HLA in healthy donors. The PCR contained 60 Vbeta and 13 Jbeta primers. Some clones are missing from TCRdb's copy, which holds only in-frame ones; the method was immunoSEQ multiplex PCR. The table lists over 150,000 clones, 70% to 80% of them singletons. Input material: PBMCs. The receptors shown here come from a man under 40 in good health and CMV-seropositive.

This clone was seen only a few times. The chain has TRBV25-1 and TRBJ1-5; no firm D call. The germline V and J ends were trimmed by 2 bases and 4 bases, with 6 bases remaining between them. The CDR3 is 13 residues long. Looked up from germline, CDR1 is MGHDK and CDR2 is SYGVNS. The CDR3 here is CASSEGSNQPQHF. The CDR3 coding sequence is TGTGCCAGCAGTGAAGGGAGTAATCAGCCCCAGCATTTT.

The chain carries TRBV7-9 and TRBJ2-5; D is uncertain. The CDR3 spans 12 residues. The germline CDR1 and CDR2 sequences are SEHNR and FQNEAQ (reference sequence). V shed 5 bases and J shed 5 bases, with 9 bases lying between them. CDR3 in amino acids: CASSLNMETQYF. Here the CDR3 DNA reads TGTGCCAGCAGCCTGAACATGGAGACCCAGTACTTC.

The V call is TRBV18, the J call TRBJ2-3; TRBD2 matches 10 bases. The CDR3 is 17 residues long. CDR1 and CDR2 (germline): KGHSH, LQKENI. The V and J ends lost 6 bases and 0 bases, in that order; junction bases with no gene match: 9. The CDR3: CASSPLAGVHSTDTQYF. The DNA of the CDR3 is TGTGCCAGCTCGCCCCTAGCGGGGGTCCATAGCACAGATACGCAGTATTTT.

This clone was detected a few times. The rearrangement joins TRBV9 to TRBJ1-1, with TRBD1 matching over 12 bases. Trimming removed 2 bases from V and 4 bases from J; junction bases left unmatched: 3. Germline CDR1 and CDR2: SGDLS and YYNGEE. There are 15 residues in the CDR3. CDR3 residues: CASSVGTGGITEAFF. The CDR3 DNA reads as TGTGCCAGCAGCGTGGGGACAGGGGGCATCACTGAAGCTTTCTTT. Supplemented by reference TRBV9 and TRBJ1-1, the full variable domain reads DSGVTQTPKHLITATGQRVTLRCSPRSGDLSVYWYQQSLDQGLQFLIQYYNGEERAKGNILERFSAQQFPDLHSELNLSSLELGDSALYFCASSVGTGGITEAFFGQGTRLTVV.

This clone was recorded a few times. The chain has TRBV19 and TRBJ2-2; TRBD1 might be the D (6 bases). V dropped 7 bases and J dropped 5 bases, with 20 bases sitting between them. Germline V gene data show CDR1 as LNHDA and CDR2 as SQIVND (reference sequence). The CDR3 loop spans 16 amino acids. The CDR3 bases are TGTGCCAGTACCCTTCGGGGTCAGGGGCGGACCGGGGAGCTGTTTTTT. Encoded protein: CASTLRGQGRTGELFF.

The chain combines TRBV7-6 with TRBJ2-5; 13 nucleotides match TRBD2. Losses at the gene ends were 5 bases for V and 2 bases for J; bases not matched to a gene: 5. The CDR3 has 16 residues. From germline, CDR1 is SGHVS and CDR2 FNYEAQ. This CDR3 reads CASSQMTSGGQETQYF. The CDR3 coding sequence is TGTGCCAGCAGCCAGATGACTAGCGGGGGGCAAGAGACCCAGTACTTC.

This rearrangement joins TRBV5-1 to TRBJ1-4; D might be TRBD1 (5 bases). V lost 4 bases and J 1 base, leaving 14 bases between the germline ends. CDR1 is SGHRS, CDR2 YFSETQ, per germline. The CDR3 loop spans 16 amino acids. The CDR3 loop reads CASSERQGGTNEKLFF. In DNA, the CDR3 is TGCGCCAGCAGCGAAAGGCAGGGAGGAACTAATGAAAAACTGTTTTTT. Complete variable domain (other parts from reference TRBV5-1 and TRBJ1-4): KAGVTQTPRYLIKTRGQQVTLSCSPISGHRSVSWYQQTPGQGLQFLFEYFSETQRNKGNFPGRFSGRQFSNSRSEMNVSTLELGDSALYLCASSERQGGTNEKLFFGSGTQLSVL.

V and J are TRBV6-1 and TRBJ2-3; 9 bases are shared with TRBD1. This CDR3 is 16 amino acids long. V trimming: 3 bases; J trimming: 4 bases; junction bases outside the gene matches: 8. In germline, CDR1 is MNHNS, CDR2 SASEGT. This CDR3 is CASSEPGTGSSDTQYF. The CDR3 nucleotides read TGTGCCAGCAGTGAGCCCGGGACAGGGTCATCAGATACGCAGTATTTT.

The chain's CDR3 is CASSRIRGRLDEQFF. CDR3 coding DNA: TGTGCCAGCAGCCGAATCAGGGGGCGACTAGATGAGCAGTTCTTC. The V call is TRBV11-2, the J call TRBJ2-1; the match to TRBD1 covers 8 bases. Germline V gene lookup returns CDR1 SGHAT and CDR2 FQNNGV. The CDR3 spans 15 residues. V trimming: 5 bases; J trimming: 8 bases; junction bases outside the gene matches: 11.

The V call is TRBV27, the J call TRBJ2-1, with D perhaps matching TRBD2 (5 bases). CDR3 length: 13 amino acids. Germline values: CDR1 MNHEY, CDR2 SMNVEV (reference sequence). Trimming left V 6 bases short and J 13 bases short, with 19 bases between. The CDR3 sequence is CASSLLKGGLQFF. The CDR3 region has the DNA TGTGCCAGCAGCCTACTTAAGGGCGGACTCCAGTTCTTC.